This T cell receptor beta chain was found in a study of lymphopenia after photon versus proton radiotherapy. Findings and caveats of the study: Post-nadir diversity loss with photons came from oligoclonal expansion, particularly CD8+ Temra cells. Better survival with proton therapy was suggested as possible, not demonstrated.

TCRdb keeps only in-frame clones here, not all; method: immunoSEQ multiplex PCR. This table has around 59,000 clones, 84% appearing once. This CDR3 is 12 amino acids long. V lost 6 bases, J lost 4 bases, and 3 bases stayed unmatched. Per the germline V gene, CDR1 is SQVTM and CDR2 is ANQGSEA. Details on this clone: As yet, its antigen is unknown.

Specimen: peripheral blood, collected from a patient treated with proton-based radiotherapy. This chain joins TRBV29-1 and TRBJ2-3; 8 bases match TRBD2. The TCR comes from a man aged 60-69 years with pancreatic cancer. The CDR3 is CSVGAGADTQYF. The CDR3 nucleotides read TGCAGCGTGGGAGCGGGAGCAGATACGCAGTATTTT.